This T cell receptor (beta chain) stems from a study of blood T cell repertoires in COVID-19. Study information: COVID-19 samples collected from the United States, Italy and Spain covered acute and convalescent phases. PBMCs, B-cell-depleted T cells, or T cells were the source of the cDNA or gDNA that made up the material.

In the original processing: Scientists estimated how many nucleated cells there were by amplifying reference gene primers. Assay: immunoSEQ multiplex PCR; the TCRdb copy retains only in-frame clones and omits some. V, J and clone size derive from that table, while D and trimming were established from the DNA sequence. The table has tens of thousands of clones, approximately 89% seen once. The sample holds one count of this clone. Input material: peripheral blood. The TCR was taken from a man older than 75 with acute or convalescent COVID-19.

The CDR3 nucleotides are TGTGCCAGCAGTACCGACAGGGGAGGTTTCTACGAGCAGTACTTC. Amino acid sequence: CASSTDRGGFYEQYF. V usage is TRBV2 and J usage is TRBJ2-7, with 8 bases identical to TRBD1. In germline, CDR1 is SNHLY, CDR2 FYNNEI. The junction had 9 bases not matched to a gene; V was cut back by 5 bases and J by 3 bases. The CDR3 runs to 15 residues.